The present TCR beta chain was sequenced within a study of blood T cell repertoires in COVID-19. The table came from immunoSEQ multiplex PCR; TCRdb's copy has only in-frame clones and leaves some out. The top ten hold around 5% of the sample, which has around 150,000 clones, 70% to 90% seen once. Looked up from germline, CDR1 is SGHRS and CDR2 is YFSETQ. The germline V and J ends were trimmed by 6 bases and 5 bases, with 19 bases remaining between them. The CDR3 totals 15 residues. The source of this sequence is a human donor in a cohort sampled during active COVID-19. Sample: peripheral blood. The V gene is TRBV5-1, the J gene TRBJ2-3; D possibly corresponds to TRBD1 (6 bases). The DNA of the CDR3 is TGCGCCAGCAAGACGGGGACAAGGGCAGAAGATACGCAGTATTTT. It specifies CASKTGTRAEDTQYF. Looking up the rest from reference TRBV5-1 and TRBJ2-3 gives the full variable domain: KAGVTQTPRYLIKTRGQQVTLSCSPISGHRSVSWYQQTPGQGLQFLFEYFSETQRNKGNFPGRFSGRQFSNSRSEMNVSTLELGDSALYLCASKTGTRAEDTQYFGPGTRLTVL.